The 9 T cell receptor beta chains below all came from one sample that was sequenced in a study of blood T cell repertoires in COVID-19. Clones were sequenced by immunoSEQ multiplex PCR, and TCRdb holds only the in-frame ones, with some missing. The profile shows 180,000 or so clones, approximately 83% of them singletons. The sequenced sample was peripheral blood. Receptor source: a man aged 60 to 69 with acute or convalescent COVID-19.

This chain uses TRBV19 with TRBJ2-5; TRBD2 matches 8 bases. Losses at the gene ends were 3 bases for V and 3 bases for J; bases not matched to a gene: 9. CDR1 is LNHDA, CDR2 SQIVND, per germline (reference sequence). This CDR3 comprises 16 residues. The DNA of the CDR3 is TGTGCCAGTAGTATTCTCGTGCAGCGGGAGAAAGAGACCCAGTACTTC. Translating it yields CASSILVQREKETQYF.

The chain employs TRBV7-9 and TRBJ1-2; TRBD1 matches at 7 bases. The junction had 7 bases not matched to a gene; V was cut back by 6 bases and J by 0 bases. Per germline, CDR1 SEHNR and CDR2 FQNEAQ (reference sequence). This CDR3 has 15 amino acids. The CDR3 nucleotides read TGTGCCAGCAGTCGAACAGGGGAGGCTAACTATGGCTACACCTTC. Its protein is CASSRTGEANYGYTF.

The chain uses TRBV28 and TRBJ1-4; D perhaps matches TRBD1 (6 bases). Trimming left V 4 bases short and J 1 base short, with 10 bases between. Germline V CDR1 and CDR2: MDHEN, SYDVKM. This CDR3 spans 15 amino acids. In DNA form, the CDR3 reads TGTGCCAGCAGTTCCCAGGGACAAACTAATGAAAAACTGTTTTTT. It encodes CASSSQGQTNEKLFF.

The genes are TRBV15 and TRBJ2-1; 11 bases line up with TRBD2. The CDR3 consists of 15 residues. CDR1 LNHNV and CDR2 YYDKDF come from the germline V gene (reference sequence). The V segment lost 3 bases and the J segment 4 bases; nucleotides outside the gene matches: 2. The DNA for the CDR3 is TGTGCCACCAGCAGGGGGACTAGCGGATACAATGAGCAGTTCTTC. Protein product: CATSRGTSGYNEQFF.

The chain links TRBV20-1 to TRBJ2-1; possible D gene TRBD1, 5 bases. The CDR3 sequence is 11 residues long. V dropped 5 bases and J dropped 8 bases, with 10 bases sitting between them. Germline-derived CDR1 and CDR2 are DFQATT and SNEGSKA (reference sequence). The CDR3 nucleotides read TGCAGTGCTCGACAGCCTGATGAGCAGTTCTTC. This sequence encodes CSARQPDEQFF.

The gene calls are TRBV14 and TRBJ1-2, with TRBD1 matching 9 bases. The CDR3 consists of 15 residues. Germline V gene data show CDR1 as SGHDN and CDR2 as FVKESK. The J segment lost 6 bases and the V segment lost 5 bases, leaving 10 bases of the junction unmatched. In DNA form, the CDR3 reads TGTGCCAGCAGCAAGGTCCGGGACAGGGTGGATGGCTACACCTTC. Amino acids: CASSKVRDRVDGYTF.

V is TRBV27 and J is TRBJ1-1, with D possibly being TRBD1 (6 bases). The CDR3 runs to 16 residues. Per the germline V gene, CDR1 is MNHEY and CDR2 is SMNVEV (reference sequence). Trimming removed 6 bases at V and 5 bases at J, with 22 bases between. Here the CDR3 DNA reads TGTGCCAGCAGCCCGGTTCCAGATGCAGGGGTTACTGAAGCTTTCTTT. Its protein is CASSPVPDAGVTEAFF.

This rearrangement joins TRBV9 to TRBJ1-2; 8 bases agree with TRBD1. The CDR3 consists of 13 residues. V lost 4 bases to trimming and J lost 4 bases; unmatched junction nucleotides: 3. Germline V lookup: CDR1 SGDLS, CDR2 YYNGEE. This CDR3 reads CASSLDRAYGYTF. Written as DNA, the CDR3 is TGTGCCAGCAGCCTGGACAGGGCCTATGGCTACACCTTC.

The chain uses TRBV2 and TRBJ1-2; TRBD1 aligns across 10 bases. Germline CDR1 and CDR2: SNHLY and FYNNEI. CDR3 length equals 14 residues. Trimming cost V 8 bases and J 8 bases; bases outside gene matches: 11. CDR3 sequence (DNA): TGTGCCAGCCATTGGGGGGACAGGGGAGGAGGCTACACCTTC. This gives the protein CASHWGDRGGGYTF. The full variable domain, completed using reference TRBV2 and TRBJ1-2, is EPEVTQTPSHQVTQMGQEVILRCVPISNHLYFYWYRQILGQKVEFLVSFYNNEISEKSEIFDDQFSVERPDGSNFTLKIRSTKLEDSAMYFCASHWGDRGGGYTFGSGTRLTVV.